These 27 T cell receptor beta chains came from one sample sequenced in a study of control samples from healthy donors and cancer patients. Sequenced by immunoSEQ multiplex PCR; TCRdb stores in-frame clones only, minus some. The table records around 250,000 clones, approximately 80% of them present only once. Sequenced sample: PBMCs. These receptors came from a woman aged 60-75 years with lung cancer.

This chain connects TRBV7-9 to TRBJ1-1, with D tentatively TRBD1 (5 bases). V lost 4 bases to trimming and J lost 3 bases, with 12 bases between them. Germline CDR1 reads SEHNR; CDR2 reads FQNEAQ (reference sequence). This CDR3 is built from 14 residues. The chain's CDR3 is CASSSQGGHTEAFF. In DNA, the CDR3 is TGTGCCAGCAGCTCCCAGGGCGGGCACACTGAAGCTTTCTTT.

The genes are TRBV30 and TRBJ2-1; TRBD2 matches at 8 bases. The germline gives CDR1 GTSNPN, CDR2 SVGIG (reference sequence). The CDR3 sequence is 14 residues long. V lost 2 bases and J lost 4; bases outside the gene matches: 4. CDR3 sequence: CAWSLGTSYNEQFF. DNA for the CDR3: TGTGCCTGGAGTCTCGGGACTAGTTACAATGAGCAGTTCTTC.

V is TRBV11-3 and J is TRBJ2-3; weak D call: TRBD2 (7 bases). This CDR3 region has 16 residues. Germline V lookup: CDR1 SGHNT, CDR2 YENEEA. The ends were cut back, 5 bases at V and 0 bases at J, with 15 bases in the middle. The DNA of the CDR3 is TGTGCCAGCAGCCCATTGGGGGGGGCGAGCACAGATACGCAGTATTTT. Translated, it gives CASSPLGGASTDTQYF.

This clone came up a few times. The J gene is TRBJ1-3, the V gene TRBV5-1, with a possible D match to TRBD1 (6 bases). V lost 6 bases to trimming and J lost 0 bases, with 10 bases between them. Germline V gene data show CDR1 as SGHRS and CDR2 as YFSETQ. The CDR3 has 14 amino acids. In DNA form, the CDR3 reads TGCGCCAGCACGGACAGCTCCTCTGGAAACACCATATATTTT. Its translation is CASTDSSSGNTIYF.

The chain couples TRBV4-2 to TRBJ2-7; 8 bases are a match to TRBD1. The CDR3 contains 15 residues. Germline V gene sequence: CDR1 LGHNA, CDR2 YNFKEQ. With V trimmed by 4 bases and J by 2 bases, 7 bases remained unmatched. For the CDR3, the DNA is TGTGCCAGCAGCCCGGCGGGACAGGCCCCCTACGAGCAGTACTTC. Encoded protein: CASSPAGQAPYEQYF.

The chain links TRBV2 to TRBJ2-5; 10 bases map to TRBD2. The CDR3 loop spans 14 amino acids. The germline CDR1 and CDR2 sequences are SNHLY and FYNNEI. Losses at the gene ends were 7 bases for V and 5 bases for J; bases not matched to a gene: 7. Written as DNA, the CDR3 is TGTGCCAGCAAACTTAGCGGGGGGTGGGAGACCCAGTACTTC. This translates into CASKLSGGWETQYF.

This clone showed up just a few times. This chain connects TRBV9 to TRBJ1-1; possibly TRBD1 for D (6 bases). The germline CDR1 and CDR2 sequences are SGDLS and YYNGEE. The CDR3 totals 14 residues. Trimming cost V 0 bases and J 1 base, with 7 bases left between them. CDR3 nucleotides: TGTGCCAGCAGCGTAGGGGGGCAGAACACTGAAGCTTTCTTT. Its translation is CASSVGGQNTEAFF.

The chain joins TRBV6-5 to TRBJ2-2, with 10 bases identical to TRBD2. CDR3 length equals 15 residues. Germline CDR1 MNHEY, CDR2 SVGAGI. The trim removed 0 bases at V and 7 bases at J, leaving 2 bases unmatched. CDR3 sequence reads: CASSYSLAGNGELFF. The CDR3 DNA reads as TGTGCCAGCAGTTACTCACTAGCGGGGAACGGGGAGCTGTTTTTT.

The chain carries TRBV9 and TRBJ2-1, with 10 bases identical to TRBD2. The CDR3 has 18 amino acids. From germline, CDR1 is SGDLS and CDR2 YYNGEE. Trimming removed 0 bases from V and 7 bases from J; junction bases left unmatched: 13. In DNA, the CDR3 is TGTGCCAGCAGCGTAGACGGCGCCATAGCGGGAGGTTTAAATGAGCAGTTCTTC. It encodes CASSVDGAIAGGLNEQFF.

The chain carries TRBV6-5 and TRBJ1-1; D is uncertain. Per germline, CDR1 MNHEY and CDR2 SVGAGI. The CDR3 is made up of 15 amino acids. V lost 5 bases, J lost 4 bases, and 17 bases lay in between. CDR3 bases: TGTGCCAGCAGTAGGAGACGGGAAAGGAGCACTGAAGCTTTCTTT. Amino acids: CASSRRRERSTEAFF.

V usage is TRBV6-6 and J usage is TRBJ2-1, with 9 bases identical to TRBD1. Germline CDR1 MNHNY, CDR2 SVGAGI (reference sequence). Trimming at V came to 6 bases and at J to 8 bases, leaving 11 bases not matched to a gene. The CDR3 consists of 15 residues. The CDR3 bases are TGTGCCAGCAGACATAGGACAGGGGTTTACGATGAGCAGTTCTTC. Protein sequence: CASRHRTGVYDEQFF.

This clone was detected a few times. This sample also contains other DNA sequences that code for the same CDR3. The chain links TRBV12-3 or TRBV12-4 to TRBJ1-1, with no clear D. V gave up 2 bases and J gave up 1 base, with 5 bases separating them. The CDR3 consists of 13 residues. Here the CDR3 DNA reads TGTGCCAGCAGTTTAAATGGGAACACTGAAGCTTTCTTT. Translating gives CASSLNGNTEAFF.

The chain recombines TRBV28 with TRBJ1-2; D possibly corresponds to TRBD1 (5 bases). In germline, CDR1 is MDHEN, CDR2 SYDVKM. Trimming pared 2 bases from V and 8 bases from J, leaving 30 bases between. The CDR3 spans 19 residues. CDR3 nucleotides: TGTGCCAGCAGTTTAGGTAGTAGTTCAGGTCTGGGGCAGGGCGGAGGCTACACCTTC. Its translation is CASSLGSSSGLGQGGGYTF.

The rearrangement joins TRBV6-5 to TRBJ2-3; 7 bases align to TRBD2. Germline-derived CDR1 and CDR2 are MNHEY and SVGAGI. The CDR3 runs to 14 residues. The ends lost 8 bases at V and 1 base at J; junction bases unmatched: 6. CDR3 amino acids: CASATGGGTDTQYF. DNA of the CDR3: TGTGCCAGCGCTACGGGAGGAGGCACAGATACGCAGTATTTT.

This clone has only one observation. This chain links TRBV6-8 with TRBJ2-1; D may be TRBD2 (6 bases). The ends were cut back, 5 bases at V and 2 bases at J, with 16 bases in the middle. This CDR3 region has 16 residues. Per the germline V gene, CDR1 is MNHGY and CDR2 is SAAAGT. CDR3: CASSTEIAVTYNEQFF. The CDR3 nucleotides read TGTGCCAGCAGTACCGAGATAGCGGTCACCTACAATGAGCAGTTCTTC.

The chain combines TRBV18 with TRBJ1-2; D is undetermined. Trimming took 2 bases from V and 7 from J, leaving 14 bases between them. Per germline, CDR1 KGHSH and CDR2 LQKENI. This CDR3 is built from 14 residues. The CDR3 sequence: CASSPGTEAAGYTF. The CDR3 DNA reads as TGTGCCAGCTCACCAGGCACAGAAGCTGCTGGCTACACCTTC.

The rearrangement uses TRBV6-5 and TRBJ1-3; D is perhaps TRBD1 (5 bases). Germline V gene data show CDR1 as MNHEY and CDR2 as SVGAGI. The CDR3 covers 14 residues. V lost 4 bases and J lost 0, with 7 bases in between. CDR3 coding DNA: TGTGCCAGCAGTTTACAGGACTCTGGAAACACCATATATTTT. Encoded protein: CASSLQDSGNTIYF.

The gene calls are TRBV19 and TRBJ2-7; D may correspond to TRBD1 or TRBD2 (5 bases each). This CDR3 region has 12 residues. CDR1 is LNHDA, CDR2 SQIVND, per germline (reference sequence). V was pared by 10 bases and J by 5 bases, with 15 bases between. The CDR3: CATGVGDHEQYF. The CDR3 coding sequence is TGTGCCACCGGGGTAGGGGACCACGAGCAGTACTTC.

The chain is built from TRBV19 and TRBJ1-2; 7 bases are shared with TRBD1. The CDR3 sequence is 12 residues long. The V segment lost 5 bases and the J segment 4 bases; nucleotides outside the gene matches: 1. Germline V gives CDR1 LNHDA, CDR2 SQIVND (reference sequence). Here the CDR3 DNA reads TGTGCCAGTAGTCGGGACAGCTATGGCTACACCTTC. It is translated as CASSRDSYGYTF.

The chain joins TRBV7-3 to TRBJ2-2, with D hard to call. In germline, CDR1 is SGHTA, CDR2 FQGTGA. Trimming pared 5 bases from V and 6 bases from J, leaving 10 bases between. This CDR3 is 13 amino acids long. The CDR3 DNA follows: TGTGCCAGCAGCCCCTACCACGCCGGGGAGCTGTTTTTT. It is translated as CASSPYHAGELFF.

This chain links TRBV4-2 with TRBJ1-1; no reliable D call. The CDR3 contains 17 residues. The germline V and J ends were trimmed by 5 bases and 0 bases, with 19 bases remaining between them. Looked up from germline, CDR1 is LGHNA and CDR2 is YNFKEQ. As DNA, the CDR3 is TGTGCCAGCAGCGATTGGCGCGCAGGAGGTATGAACACTGAAGCTTTCTTT. It is translated as CASSDWRAGGMNTEAFF.

Comment on this clone: At the DNA level, this CDR3 is encoded by other sequences in the same sample as well. The chain links TRBV18 to TRBJ1-1; D gene unclear. V lost 3 bases and J lost 1, with 6 bases in between. CDR3 length: 13 residues. CDR1 and CDR2 (germline): KGHSH, LQKENI. The CDR3 loop is CASSPAGNTEAFF. CDR3 DNA: TGTGCCAGCTCACCGGCGGGGAACACTGAAGCTTTCTTT.

This chain links TRBV2 with TRBJ1-4, with a possible D match to TRBD1 (5 bases). The CDR3 is 13 residues long. V lost 2 bases, J lost 8 bases, and 9 bases lay in between. The germline V gene encodes CDR1 SNHLY and CDR2 FYNNEI. The CDR3 loop is CASSEQGVEKLFF. The CDR3 DNA is TGTGCCAGCAGTGAACAGGGAGTCGAAAAACTGTTTTTT.

This sequence joins TRBV6-1 and TRBJ1-2; tentative D call: TRBD1 (5 bases). Trimming left V 0 bases short and J 5 bases short, with 13 bases between. The CDR3 is 15 residues long. The germline V gene encodes CDR1 MNHNS and CDR2 SASEGT. The chain's CDR3 is CASSEAGAGIYGYTF. The CDR3 bases are TGTGCCAGCAGTGAAGCCGGGGCTGGCATATATGGCTACACCTTC.

In its sample, this clone was seen a few times. The chain joins TRBV27 to TRBJ2-6; no definite D call. The CDR3 runs to 15 residues. Looked up from germline, CDR1 is MNHEY and CDR2 is SMNVEV (reference sequence). Between the trimmed V and J ends, which lost 5 bases and 0 bases, there was a span of 8 bases. The CDR3 sequence is CASSPISSGANVLTF. The CDR3 DNA reads TGTGCCAGCAGTCCCATCTCCTCTGGGGCCAACGTCCTGACTTTC.

CDR3 bases: TGCGCCAGCAGCCGGGGGACAGGGGGTTCCTACGAGCAGTACTTC. Encoded protein: CASSRGTGGSYEQYF. The chain joins TRBV5-1 to TRBJ2-7; 11 bases align to TRBD1. With 4 bases clipped from V and 1 base from J, the junction kept 4 bases outside the gene matches. This CDR3 is built from 15 residues. CDR1 and CDR2 (germline): SGHRS, YFSETQ.

The CDR3 sequence: CASRVAGPYNEQFF. Here the CDR3 DNA reads TGTGCCAGCAGAGTAGCGGGGCCCTACAATGAGCAGTTCTTC. The rearrangement links TRBV6-5 to TRBJ2-1, with 8 bases lining up with TRBD2. The CDR3 loop spans 14 amino acids. Trimming took 6 bases from V and 2 from J; bases not matched to a gene: 3. The germline gives CDR1 MNHEY, CDR2 SVGAGI.